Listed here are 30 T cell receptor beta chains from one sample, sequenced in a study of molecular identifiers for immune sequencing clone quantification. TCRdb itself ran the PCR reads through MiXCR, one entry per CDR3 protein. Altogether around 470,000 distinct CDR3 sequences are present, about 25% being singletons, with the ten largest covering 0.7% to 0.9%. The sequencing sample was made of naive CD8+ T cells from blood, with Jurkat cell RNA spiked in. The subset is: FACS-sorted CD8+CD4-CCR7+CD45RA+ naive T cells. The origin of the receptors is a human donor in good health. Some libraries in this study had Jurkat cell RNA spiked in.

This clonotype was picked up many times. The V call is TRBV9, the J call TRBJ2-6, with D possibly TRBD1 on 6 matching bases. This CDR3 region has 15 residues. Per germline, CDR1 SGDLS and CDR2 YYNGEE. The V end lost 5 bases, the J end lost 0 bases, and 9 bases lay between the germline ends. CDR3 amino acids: CASRTGNSGANVLTF. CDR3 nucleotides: TGTGCCAGCAGAACAGGGAACTCTGGGGCCAACGTCCTGACTTTC.

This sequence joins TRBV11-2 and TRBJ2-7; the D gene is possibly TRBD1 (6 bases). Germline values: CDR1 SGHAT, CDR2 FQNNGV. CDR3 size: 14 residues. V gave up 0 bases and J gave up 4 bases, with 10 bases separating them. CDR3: CASSLEPQGYEQYF. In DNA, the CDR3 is TGTGCCAGCAGCTTAGAACCACAGGGATACGAGCAGTACTTC.

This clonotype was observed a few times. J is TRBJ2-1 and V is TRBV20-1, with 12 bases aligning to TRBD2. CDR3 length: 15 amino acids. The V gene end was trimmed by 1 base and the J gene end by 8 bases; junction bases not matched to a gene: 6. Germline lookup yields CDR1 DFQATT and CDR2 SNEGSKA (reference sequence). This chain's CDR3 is CSARARTSGIYEQFF. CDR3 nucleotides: TGCAGTGCTAGAGCCCGGACTAGCGGGATCTATGAGCAGTTCTTC.

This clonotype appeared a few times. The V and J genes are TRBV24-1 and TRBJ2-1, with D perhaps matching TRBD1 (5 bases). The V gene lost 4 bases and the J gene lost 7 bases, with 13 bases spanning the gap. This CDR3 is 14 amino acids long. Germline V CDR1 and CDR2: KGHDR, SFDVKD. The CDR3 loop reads CATSEVTGLNEQFF. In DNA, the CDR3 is TGTGCCACCAGTGAGGTTACAGGCCTAAATGAGCAGTTCTTC.

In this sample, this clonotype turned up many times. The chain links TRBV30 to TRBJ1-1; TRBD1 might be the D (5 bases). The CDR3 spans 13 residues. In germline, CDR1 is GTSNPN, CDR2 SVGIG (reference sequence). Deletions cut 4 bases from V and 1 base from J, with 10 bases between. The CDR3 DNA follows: TGTGCCTGGACCCCGACAGCGAACACTGAAGCTTTCTTT. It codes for CAWTPTANTEAFF.

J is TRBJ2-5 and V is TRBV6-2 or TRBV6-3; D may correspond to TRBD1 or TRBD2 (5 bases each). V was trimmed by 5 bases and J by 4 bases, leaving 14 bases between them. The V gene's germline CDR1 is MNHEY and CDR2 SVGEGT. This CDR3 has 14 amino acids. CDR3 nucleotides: TGTGCCAGCAGTGAGAGGGGCATTAGAGAGACCCAGTACTTC. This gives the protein CASSERGIRETQYF.

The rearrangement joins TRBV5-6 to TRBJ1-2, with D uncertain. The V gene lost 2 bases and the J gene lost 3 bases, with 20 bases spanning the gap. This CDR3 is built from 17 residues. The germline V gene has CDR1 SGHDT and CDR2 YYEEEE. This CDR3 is CASSFLNNPRPHYGYTF. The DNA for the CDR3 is TGTGCCAGCAGCTTTTTAAACAACCCCCGACCGCACTATGGCTACACCTTC.

CDR3 region: CASSARQGGGTTDTQYF. The CDR3 DNA sequence: TGTGCCAGCAGCGCCCGACAGGGAGGGGGTACCACAGATACGCAGTATTTT. J is TRBJ2-3 and V is TRBV9; perhaps D is TRBD1 or TRBD2 (7 bases each). Trimming removed 3 bases at V and 2 bases at J, with 19 bases between. The germline CDR1 and CDR2 sequences are SGDLS and YYNGEE. The CDR3 is made up of 17 amino acids.

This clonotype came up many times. CDR3 in DNA: TGTGCTAGTGGAGCGCCGGGGAGCGGGGCTGAAGCTTTCTTT. Encoded protein: CASGAPGSGAEAFF. The chain couples TRBV12-5 to TRBJ1-1; D gene uncertain. Per germline, CDR1 LGHNT and CDR2 FRNRAP. V lost 6 bases, J lost 6 bases, and 17 bases lay in between. The CDR3 is 14 residues long.

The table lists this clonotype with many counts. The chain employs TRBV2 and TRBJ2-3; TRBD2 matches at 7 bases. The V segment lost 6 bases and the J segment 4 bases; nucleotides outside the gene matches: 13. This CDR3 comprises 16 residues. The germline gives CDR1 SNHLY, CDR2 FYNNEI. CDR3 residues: CASSHRASGMPDTQYF. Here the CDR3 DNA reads TGTGCCAGCAGCCACCGGGCCAGCGGGATGCCAGATACGCAGTATTTT.

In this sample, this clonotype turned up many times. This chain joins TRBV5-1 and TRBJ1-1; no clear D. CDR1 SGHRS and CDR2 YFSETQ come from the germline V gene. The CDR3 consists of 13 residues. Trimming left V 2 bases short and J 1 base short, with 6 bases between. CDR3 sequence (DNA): TGCGCCAGCAGCTTCAGCCAGAACACTGAAGCTTTCTTT. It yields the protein CASSFSQNTEAFF. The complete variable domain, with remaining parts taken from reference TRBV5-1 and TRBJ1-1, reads KAGVTQTPRYLIKTRGQQVTLSCSPISGHRSVSWYQQTPGQGLQFLFEYFSETQRNKGNFPGRFSGRQFSNSRSEMNVSTLELGDSALYLCASSFSQNTEAFFGQGTRLTVV.

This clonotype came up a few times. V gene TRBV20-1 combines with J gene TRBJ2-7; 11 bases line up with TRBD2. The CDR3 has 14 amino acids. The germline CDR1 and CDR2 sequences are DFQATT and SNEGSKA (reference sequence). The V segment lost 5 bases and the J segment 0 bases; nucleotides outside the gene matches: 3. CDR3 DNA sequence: TGCAGTGCTTTAGCGGGGGGGAGCTCCTACGAGCAGTACTTC. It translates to CSALAGGSSYEQYF.

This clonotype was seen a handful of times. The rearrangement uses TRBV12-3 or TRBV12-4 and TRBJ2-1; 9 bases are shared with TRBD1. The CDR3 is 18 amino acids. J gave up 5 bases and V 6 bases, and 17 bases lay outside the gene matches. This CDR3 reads CASSRRTGRDRANNEQFF. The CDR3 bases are TGTGCCAGCAGCCGACGGACCGGACGGGACAGGGCTAACAATGAGCAGTTCTTC.

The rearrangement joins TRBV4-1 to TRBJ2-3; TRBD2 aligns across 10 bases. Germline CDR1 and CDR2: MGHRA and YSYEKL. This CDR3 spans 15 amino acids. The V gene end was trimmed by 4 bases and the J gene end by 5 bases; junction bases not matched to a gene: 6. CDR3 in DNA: TGCGCCAGCAGCCGAAGCGGGGGGGCCGGAGATACGCAGTATTTT. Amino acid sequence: CASSRSGGAGDTQYF.

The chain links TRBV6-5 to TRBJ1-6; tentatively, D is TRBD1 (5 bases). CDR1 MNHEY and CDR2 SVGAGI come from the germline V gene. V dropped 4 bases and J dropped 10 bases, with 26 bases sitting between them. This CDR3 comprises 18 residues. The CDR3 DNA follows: TGTGCCAGCAGTTCCTTACCCGTTAGAGATGGGGCCAGATCACCCCTCCACTTT. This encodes CASSSLPVRDGARSPLHF.

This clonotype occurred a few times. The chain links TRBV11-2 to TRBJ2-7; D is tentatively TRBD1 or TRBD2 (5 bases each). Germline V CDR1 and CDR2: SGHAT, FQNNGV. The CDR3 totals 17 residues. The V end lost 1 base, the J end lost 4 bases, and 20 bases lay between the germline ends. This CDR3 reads CASSLVGVPGLMYEQYF. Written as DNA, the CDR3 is TGTGCCAGCAGCTTAGTCGGGGTGCCAGGGTTGATGTACGAGCAGTACTTC.

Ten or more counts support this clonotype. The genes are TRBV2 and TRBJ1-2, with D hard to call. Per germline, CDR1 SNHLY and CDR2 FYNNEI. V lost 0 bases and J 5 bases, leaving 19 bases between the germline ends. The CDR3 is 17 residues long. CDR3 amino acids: CASSEALGMPPRYGYTF. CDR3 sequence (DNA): TGTGCCAGCAGTGAAGCGCTTGGGATGCCCCCCAGATATGGCTACACCTTC.

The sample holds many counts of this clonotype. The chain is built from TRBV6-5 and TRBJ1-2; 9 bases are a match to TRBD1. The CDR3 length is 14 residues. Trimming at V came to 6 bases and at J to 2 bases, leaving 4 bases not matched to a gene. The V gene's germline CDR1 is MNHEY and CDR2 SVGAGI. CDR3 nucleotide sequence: TGTGCCAGCAGACCGGGACAGGGAAACTATGGCTACACCTTC. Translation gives CASRPGQGNYGYTF.

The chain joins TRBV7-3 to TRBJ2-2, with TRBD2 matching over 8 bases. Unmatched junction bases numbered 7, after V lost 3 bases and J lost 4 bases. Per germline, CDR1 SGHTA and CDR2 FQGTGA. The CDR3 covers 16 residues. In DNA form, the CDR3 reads TGTGCCAGCAGCTTGGGGGCCGGGAGGGGCACCGGGGAGCTGTTTTTT. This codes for CASSLGAGRGTGELFF.

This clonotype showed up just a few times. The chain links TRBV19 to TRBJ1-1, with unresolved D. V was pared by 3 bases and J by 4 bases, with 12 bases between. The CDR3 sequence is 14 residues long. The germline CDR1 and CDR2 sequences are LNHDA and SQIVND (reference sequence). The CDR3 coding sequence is TGTGCCAGTAGTATCGGAGGCGTGATCACTGAAGCTTTCTTT. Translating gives CASSIGGVITEAFF.

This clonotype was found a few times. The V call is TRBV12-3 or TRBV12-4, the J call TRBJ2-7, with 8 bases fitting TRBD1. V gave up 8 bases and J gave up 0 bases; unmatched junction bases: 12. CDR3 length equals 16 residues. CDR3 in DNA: TGTGCCAGCTCTCCTTCCCGGGACAGGAGCTCCTACGAGCAGTACTTC. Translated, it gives CASSPSRDRSSYEQYF.

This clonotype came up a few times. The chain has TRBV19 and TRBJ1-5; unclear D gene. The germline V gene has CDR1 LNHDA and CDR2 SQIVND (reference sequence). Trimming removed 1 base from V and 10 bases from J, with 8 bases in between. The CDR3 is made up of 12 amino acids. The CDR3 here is CASSIASVPQHF. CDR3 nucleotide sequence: TGTGCCAGTAGTATAGCTTCAGTACCCCAGCATTTT.

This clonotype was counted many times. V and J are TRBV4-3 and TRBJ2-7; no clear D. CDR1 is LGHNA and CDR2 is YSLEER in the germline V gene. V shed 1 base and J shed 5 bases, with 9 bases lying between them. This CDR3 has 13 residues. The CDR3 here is CASSQAEAHEQYF. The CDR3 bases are TGCGCCAGCAGCCAAGCTGAGGCCCACGAGCAGTACTTC.

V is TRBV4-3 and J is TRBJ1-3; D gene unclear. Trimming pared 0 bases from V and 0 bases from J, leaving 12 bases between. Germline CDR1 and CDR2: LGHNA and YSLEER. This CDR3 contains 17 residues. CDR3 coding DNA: TGCGCCAGCAGCCAAGATAGGGCTACAGACTCTGGAAACACCATATATTTT. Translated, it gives CASSQDRATDSGNTIYF.

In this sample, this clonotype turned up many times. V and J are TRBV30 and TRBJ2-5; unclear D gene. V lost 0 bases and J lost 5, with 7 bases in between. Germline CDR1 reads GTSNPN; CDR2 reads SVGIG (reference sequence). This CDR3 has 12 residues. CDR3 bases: TGTGCCTGGAGTGTTTATGGCGAGACCCAGTACTTC. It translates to CAWSVYGETQYF.

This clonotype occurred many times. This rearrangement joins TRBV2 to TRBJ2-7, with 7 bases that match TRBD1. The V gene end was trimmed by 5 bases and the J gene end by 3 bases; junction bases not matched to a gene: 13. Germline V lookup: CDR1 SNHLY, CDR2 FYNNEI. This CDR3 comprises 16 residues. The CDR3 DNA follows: TGTGCCAGCAGTCTGGGACGACAGGGCCCAAACTACGAGCAGTACTTC. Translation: CASSLGRQGPNYEQYF.

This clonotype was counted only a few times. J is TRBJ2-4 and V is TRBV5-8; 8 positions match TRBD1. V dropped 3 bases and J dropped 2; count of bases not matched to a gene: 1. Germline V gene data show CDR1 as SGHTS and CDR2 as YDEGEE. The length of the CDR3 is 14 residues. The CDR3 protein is CASSWTGTKNIQYF. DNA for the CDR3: TGTGCCAGCAGCTGGACAGGGACCAAAAACATTCAGTACTTC.

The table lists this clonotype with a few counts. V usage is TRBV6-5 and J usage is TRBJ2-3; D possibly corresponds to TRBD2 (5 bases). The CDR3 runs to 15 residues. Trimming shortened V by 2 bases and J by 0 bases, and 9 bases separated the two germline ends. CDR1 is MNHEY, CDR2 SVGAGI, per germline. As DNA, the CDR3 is TGTGCCAGCAGTTACGGGAGAACTAGCACAGATACGCAGTATTTT. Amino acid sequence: CASSYGRTSTDTQYF.

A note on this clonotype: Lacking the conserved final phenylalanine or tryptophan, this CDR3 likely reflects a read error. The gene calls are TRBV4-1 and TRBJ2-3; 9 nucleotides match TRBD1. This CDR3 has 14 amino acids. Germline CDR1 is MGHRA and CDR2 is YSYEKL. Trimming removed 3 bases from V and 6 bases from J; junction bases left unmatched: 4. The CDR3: CASSQGQGIDTQYS. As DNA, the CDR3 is TGCGCCAGCAGCCAGGGACAGGGTATTGATACGCAGTATTCT.

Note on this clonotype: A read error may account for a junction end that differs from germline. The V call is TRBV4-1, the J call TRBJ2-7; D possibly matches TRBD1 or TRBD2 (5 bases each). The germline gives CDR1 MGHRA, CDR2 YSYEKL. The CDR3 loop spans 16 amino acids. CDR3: CASSPNAGTETYVQYF. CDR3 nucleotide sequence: TGCGCCAGCAGCCCCAACGCCGGGACGGAGACCTACGTGCAGTACTTC.